This passage covers 5 T cell receptor beta chains from one sample sequenced in a study of T cell clonality in common variable immunodeficiency. Overall study results and limits: Common variable immunodeficiency TCR beta sequences reportedly had fewer deletions and N-nucleotide insertions.

Their recognized antigens are unknown. Method: immunoSEQ multiplex PCR; TCRdb's copy keeps in-frame clones and lacks some. The table records 25,000 to 30,000 clones without singletons, the ten largest covering over 25%. Sequenced sample: peripheral blood mononuclear cells. These receptor sequences come from a human donor with common variable immunodeficiency.

This clone has more than one count but fewer than ten. The CDR3 end lies 3 residues beyond the end of the read and is filled in from the germline J gene. This chain uses TRBV2 with TRBJ2-4; 10 bases are a match to TRBD1. V lost 6 bases to trimming and J lost 5 bases; unmatched junction nucleotides: 13. Per the germline V gene, CDR1 is SNHLY and CDR2 is FYNNEI. CDR3 length equals 17 residues. The DNA read from the CDR3 is TGTGCCAGCAGCCCAAGGGGACAGGGGTTCGGCGAAAACATT. Translated: CASSPRGQGFGENI. The full CDR3 protein reads CASSPRGQGFGENIQYF.

Ten or more counts support this clone. The CDR3 here is CASSAPPQRGPYNEQFF. The part of the CDR3 DNA that was read is TGTGCCAGCAGTGCCCCTCCTCAGCGGGGGCCTTACAATGAG. The V and J genes are TRBV2 and TRBJ2-1; 8 bases are a match to TRBD2. The CDR3 goes on 3 residues after the read ends, and that part is filled in from the germline J gene. Trimming cost V 4 bases and J 4 bases; bases outside gene matches: 12. The CDR3 loop spans 17 amino acids. Germline CDR1 reads SNHLY; CDR2 reads FYNNEI.

This clone appeared many times. Read data end 3 residues before the CDR3 end; the end is taken from the germline J gene. V and J are TRBV6-2 or TRBV6-3 and TRBJ1-1; possible D gene TRBD1, 6 bases. CDR1 is MNHEY, CDR2 SVGEGT, per germline. The CDR3 extends over 14 amino acids. CDR3 region: CASSYSVTGLEAFF. The sequenced CDR3 bases are TGTGCCAGCAGTTACTCAGTAACAGGGCTGGAA.

This clone was found a few times. The read ends 3 residues before the CDR3 terminus; that terminus is restored from the germline J gene. The rearrangement uses TRBV20-1 and TRBJ2-7; D may be TRBD1 (6 bases). The ends were cut back, 6 bases at V and 2 bases at J, with 17 bases in the middle. The CDR3 has 14 residues. The germline V gene has CDR1 DFQATT and CDR2 SNEGSKA (reference sequence). CDR3 DNA, as far as it was read: TGCAGTGCAGATGGACAGTTGGAAACCTACGAG. Protein product: CSADGQLETYE. The whole CDR3 sequence reads CSADGQLETYEQYF.

This clone was observed a few times. The DNA ends 3 residues before the CDR3 does, and the rest of the CDR3 is filled in from the germline J gene. V is TRBV6-1 and J is TRBJ1-1; 9 nucleotides agree with TRBD1. This CDR3 is 13 amino acids long. Germline V gives CDR1 MNHNS, CDR2 SASEGT. The CDR3 spells CASSEEGTGEAFF. The CDR3 bases that were read are TGTGCCAGCAGTGAAGAGGGGACAGGGGAA.